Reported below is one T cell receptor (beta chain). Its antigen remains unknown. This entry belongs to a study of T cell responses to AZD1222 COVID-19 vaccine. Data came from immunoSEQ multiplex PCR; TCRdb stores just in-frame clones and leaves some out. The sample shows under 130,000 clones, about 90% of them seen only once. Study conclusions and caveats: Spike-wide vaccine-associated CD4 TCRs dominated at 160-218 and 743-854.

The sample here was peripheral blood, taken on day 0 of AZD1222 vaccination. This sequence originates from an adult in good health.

Here the CDR3 reads CATGGYGDIQYF. CDR3 bases: TGTGCCACCGGGGGATATGGGGACATTCAGTACTTC. The chain recombines TRBV2 with TRBJ2-4; tentatively, D is TRBD2 (6 bases). Trimming pared 10 bases from V and 8 bases from J, leaving 15 bases between. Germline lookup yields CDR1 SNHLY and CDR2 FYNNEI. The length of the CDR3 is 12 residues.